These 16 T cell receptor beta chains share one sample of origin, sequenced in a study of CD8 T cells in Susac syndrome (dated by TCRdb to about 2019). Library prep was done by the immunoSEQ multiplex PCR assay. RNA was extracted using the RNeasy kit, and about 0.45 to 1 ug of the RNA was reverse transcribed with random hexamers. TCRdb trimmed the raw reads at Q25, called clones with MiXCR and kept productive beta chains. Every CDR3 protein is listed once, alongside the most common genes and DNA of its rows. Counted in this sample were around 270,000 distinct CDR3 sequences; roughly 85% of them appeared once. In total, the top ten clones hold roughly 0.21% of the sample. Material: CD8+ T cells from PBMCs. Source of these receptors: a human donor with multiple sclerosis.

The genes are TRBV3-1 and TRBJ2-7; D unresolved. Germline CDR1 is LGHDT and CDR2 is YNNKEL (reference sequence). V was clipped by 0 bases and J by 5 bases, with 17 bases between them. This CDR3 comprises 16 residues. CDR3 bases: TGTGCCAGCAGCCAAGATTATGGACCGACAAGCAACGAGCAGTACTTC. Translated, it gives CASSQDYGPTSNEQYF.

CDR3 sequence: CASSNPSSYEQYF. The DNA for the CDR3 is TGTGCCAGCAGCAACCCGTCCTCCTACGAGCAGTACTTC. The V call is TRBV5-6, the J call TRBJ2-7; no firm D call. Germline V lookup: CDR1 SGHDT, CDR2 YYEEEE. This CDR3 has 13 amino acids. V lost 4 bases and J 0 bases, leaving 8 bases between the germline ends.

V gene TRBV6-5 combines with J gene TRBJ2-3; no clear D. The ends were cut back, 5 bases at V and 0 bases at J, with 3 bases in the middle. CDR1 and CDR2 from the germline V gene are MNHEY and SVGAGI. The CDR3 is 12 amino acids. CDR3 in amino acids: CASSMSTDTQYF. DNA for the CDR3: TGTGCCAGCAGTATGAGCACAGATACGCAGTATTTT.

V is TRBV19 and J is TRBJ2-7; D possibly corresponds to TRBD2 (6 bases). V lost 3 bases and J 0 bases, leaving 12 bases between the germline ends. Germline CDR1 is LNHDA and CDR2 is SQIVND (reference sequence). CDR3 length: 15 residues. The CDR3 sequence: CASSIGTAISYEQYF. CDR3 bases: TGTGCCAGTAGTATTGGGACTGCAATCTCCTACGAGCAGTACTTC.

V is TRBV9 and J is TRBJ2-1, with D unclear. This CDR3 region has 13 residues. The germline V gene has CDR1 SGDLS and CDR2 YYNGEE. V lost 1 base, J lost 3 bases, and 5 bases lay in between. The CDR3 region has the DNA TGTGCCAGCAGCGTACGGAACTACAATGAGCAGTTCTTC. Protein sequence: CASSVRNYNEQFF.

V gene TRBV10-3 combines with J gene TRBJ2-7; tentatively, D is TRBD1 (5 bases). This CDR3 contains 12 residues. The V and J ends lost 4 bases and 7 bases respectively, with 11 bases between them. The germline V gene has CDR1 ENHRY and CDR2 SYGVKD. The CDR3 loop reads CAISADSGEQYF. The CDR3 DNA reads as TGTGCCATCAGTGCAGACTCAGGGGAGCAGTACTTC.

The J gene is TRBJ2-3, the V gene TRBV12-3 or TRBV12-4; D may be TRBD1 or TRBD2 (7 bases each). The length of the CDR3 is 18 residues. Trimming took 7 bases from V and 4 from J, leaving 27 bases between them. The CDR3 reads CASTMYRGGMIGPDTQYF. The CDR3 DNA reads TGTGCCAGCACCATGTACAGGGGAGGGATGATTGGGCCAGATACGCAGTATTTT.

The V and J genes are TRBV29-1 and TRBJ1-2; a possible D gene is TRBD1 (5 bases). The CDR3 has 14 amino acids. Germline V lookup: CDR1 SQVTM, CDR2 ANQGSEA. The ends were cut back, 1 base at V and 0 bases at J, with 9 bases in the middle. CDR3 bases: TGCAGCGTTGAAGGAGGGGAAACTAACTATGGCTACACCTTC. The encoded protein is CSVEGGETNYGYTF. The full variable domain, its missing parts supplied by reference TRBV29-1 and TRBJ1-2, is SAVISQKPSRDICQRGTSLTIQCQVDSQVTMMFWYRQQPGQSLTLIATANQGSEATYESGFVIDKFPISRPNLTFSTLTVSNMSPEDSSIYLCSVEGGETNYGYTFGSGTRLTVV.

The J gene is TRBJ2-5, the V gene TRBV9; no definite D call. V dropped 0 bases and J dropped 2 bases, with 8 bases sitting between them. Germline CDR1 SGDLS, CDR2 YYNGEE. The CDR3 totals 14 residues. DNA of the CDR3: TGTGCCAGCAGCGTAGATCAGAATCAAGAGACCCAGTACTTC. It translates to CASSVDQNQETQYF.

This clonotype was observed a handful of times. The rearrangement joins TRBV28 to TRBJ2-3; 9 positions match TRBD2. V was pared by 2 bases and J by 2 bases, with 5 bases of the junction left unmatched. Germline CDR1 and CDR2: MDHEN and SYDVKM. The CDR3 is made up of 16 amino acids. The CDR3, as DNA: TGTGCCAGCAGTTTACGGCTAGCGGGGATCACAGATACGCAGTATTTT. Amino acids: CASSLRLAGITDTQYF.

The chain uses TRBV13 and TRBJ2-7, with 11 positions matching TRBD2. Germline-derived CDR1 and CDR2 are PRHDT and FYEKMQ (reference sequence). The junction had 7 bases not matched to a gene; V was cut back by 2 bases and J by 7 bases. There are 15 residues in the CDR3. CDR3 region: CASSLRTSGSAEQYF. CDR3 sequence (DNA): TGTGCCAGCAGCTTAAGGACTAGCGGGTCAGCAGAGCAGTACTTC.

This clonotype was detected a few times. The chain joins TRBV6-5 to TRBJ2-3, with D maybe TRBD1 (7 bases). This CDR3 comprises 15 residues. Trimming took 4 bases from V and 4 from J, leaving 15 bases between them. Germline V gives CDR1 MNHEY, CDR2 SVGAGI. DNA for the CDR3: TGTGCCAGCAGTTTGGAGGGGGCTAACTCAGATACGCAGTATTTT. This codes for CASSLEGANSDTQYF.

Written as DNA, the CDR3 is TGTGCCAGCAGCGGCTGGGGACTAGCGGGAGACCCAGATACGCAGTATTTT. Amino acid sequence: CASSGWGLAGDPDTQYF. The chain couples TRBV5-4 to TRBJ2-3, with 14 bases aligning to TRBD2. Germline-derived CDR1 and CDR2 are SGHNT and YYREEE (reference sequence). The CDR3 has 17 amino acids. The ends lost 4 bases at V and 4 bases at J; junction bases unmatched: 8.

This chain joins TRBV7-9 and TRBJ2-3; maybe TRBD2 (6 bases). V dropped 5 bases and J dropped 3 bases, with 18 bases sitting between them. The CDR3 contains 16 residues. In germline, CDR1 is SEHNR, CDR2 FQNEAQ (reference sequence). In DNA, the CDR3 is TGTGCCAGCAGCCCCCTCCGGGGACTCCTTACAGATACGCAGTATTTT. As protein: CASSPLRGLLTDTQYF. The full variable domain, its missing parts supplied by reference TRBV7-9 and TRBJ2-3, is DTGVSQNPRHKITKRGQNVTFRCDPISEHNRLYWYRQTLGQGPEFLTYFQNEAQLEKSRLLSDRFSAERPKGSFSTLEIQRTEQGDSAMYLCASSPLRGLLTDTQYFGPGTRLTVL.

This clonotype was detected only once. The V and J genes are TRBV4-3 and TRBJ1-1; D gene unclear. The CDR3 has 15 amino acids. Germline CDR1 reads LGHNA; CDR2 reads YSLEER. Deletions cut 6 bases from V and 0 bases from J, with 14 bases between. The CDR3: CASSVDGFMNTEAFF. The CDR3 DNA follows: TGCGCCAGCAGTGTTGACGGGTTCATGAACACTGAAGCTTTCTTT.

V usage is TRBV10-1 and J usage is TRBJ1-1, with 11 nucleotides matching TRBD1. Germline assignment: CDR1 WNHNN and CDR2 SYGVQD (reference sequence). This CDR3 spans 15 amino acids. Trimming removed 3 bases from V and 5 bases from J; junction bases left unmatched: 5. The CDR3 spells CASSDGGTGGTEAFF. The CDR3 DNA reads as TGCGCCAGCAGTGACGGCGGGACAGGGGGGACTGAAGCTTTCTTT.